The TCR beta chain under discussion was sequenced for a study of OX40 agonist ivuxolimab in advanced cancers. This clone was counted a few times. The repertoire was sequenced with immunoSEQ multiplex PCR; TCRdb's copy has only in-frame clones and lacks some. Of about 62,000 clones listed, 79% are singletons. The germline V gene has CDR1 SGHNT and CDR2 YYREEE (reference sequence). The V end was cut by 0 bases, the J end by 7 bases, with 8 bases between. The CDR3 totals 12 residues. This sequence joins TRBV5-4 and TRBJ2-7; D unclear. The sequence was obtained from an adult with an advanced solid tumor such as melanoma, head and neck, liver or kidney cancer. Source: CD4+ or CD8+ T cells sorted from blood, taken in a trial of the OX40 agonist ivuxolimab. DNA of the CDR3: TGTGCCAGCAGCTTGGATGCTCGGGAGCAGTACTTC. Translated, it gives CASSLDAREQYF.